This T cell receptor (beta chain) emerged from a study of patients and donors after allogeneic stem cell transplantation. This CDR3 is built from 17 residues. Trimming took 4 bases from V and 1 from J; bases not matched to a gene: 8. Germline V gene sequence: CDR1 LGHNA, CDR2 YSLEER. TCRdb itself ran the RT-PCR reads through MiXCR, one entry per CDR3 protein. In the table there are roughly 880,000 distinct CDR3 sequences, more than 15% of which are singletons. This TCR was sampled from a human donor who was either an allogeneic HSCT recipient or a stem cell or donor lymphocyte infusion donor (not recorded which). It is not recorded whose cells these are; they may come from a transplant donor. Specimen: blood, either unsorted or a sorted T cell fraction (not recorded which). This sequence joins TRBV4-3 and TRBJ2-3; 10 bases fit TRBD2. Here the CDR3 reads CASSRGSGGPGTDTQYF. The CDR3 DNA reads TGCGCCAGCAGCCGTGGTAGCGGGGGGCCCGGCACAGATACGCAGTATTTT.